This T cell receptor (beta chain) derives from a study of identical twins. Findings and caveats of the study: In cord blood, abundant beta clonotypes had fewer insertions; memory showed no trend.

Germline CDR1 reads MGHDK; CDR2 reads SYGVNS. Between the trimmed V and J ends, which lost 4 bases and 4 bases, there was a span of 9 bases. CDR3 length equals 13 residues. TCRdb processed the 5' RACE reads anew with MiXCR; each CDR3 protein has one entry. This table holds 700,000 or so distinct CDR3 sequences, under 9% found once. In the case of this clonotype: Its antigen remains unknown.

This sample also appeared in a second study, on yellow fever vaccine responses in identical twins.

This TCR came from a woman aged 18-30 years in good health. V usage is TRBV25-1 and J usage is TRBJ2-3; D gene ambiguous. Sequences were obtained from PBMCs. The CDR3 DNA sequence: TGTGCCAGCAGTGCAACCATTTCAGATACGCAGTATTTT. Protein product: CASSATISDTQYF.